This T cell receptor beta chain was captured in a study of T cell repertoires in cytomegalovirus infection. The table lists this clonotype with a few counts. MiXCR was run by TCRdb on the reads, yielding one entry per CDR3 protein. The table has fewer than 400,000 distinct CDR3 sequences, over 15% seen once; the top ten hold about 10%. Trimming shortened V by 8 bases and J by 9 bases, and 14 bases separated the two germline ends. CDR1 and CDR2 (germline): MDHEN, SYDVKM. This CDR3 has 13 residues. This TCR came from a human donor in good health (CMV status not recorded). Some clones in this sample may be carry-over from other donors' samples. The gene calls are TRBV28 and TRBJ1-6; no clear D. The sequenced sample was PBMCs. The CDR3 is CASLGVLGSPLHF. DNA for the CDR3: TGTGCCAGCCTAGGAGTATTGGGTTCACCCCTCCACTTT. Full variable domain (rest looked up from reference TRBV28 and TRBJ1-6): DVKVTQSSRYLVKRTGEKVFLECVQDMDHENMFWYRQDPGLGLRLIYFSYDVKMKEKGDIPEGYSVSREKKERFSLILESASTNQTSMYLCASLGVLGSPLHFGNGTRLTVT.